This T cell receptor beta chain originates from a study of CD8 T cells in Susac syndrome. The V end lost 3 bases, the J end lost 6 bases, and 14 bases lay between the germline ends. This CDR3 is 13 amino acids long. Germline loops: CDR1 SQVTM, CDR2 ANQGSEA. Random hexamers were used to reverse transcribe the RNA input (roughly 0.5 to 1 ug). TCR beta CDR3 was amplified by immunoSEQ covering 54 Vbeta and 13 Jbeta. TCRdb independently ran MiXCR on the immunoSEQ multiplex PCR reads; one entry per CDR3 protein. The sample holds about 190,000 distinct CDR3 sequences, 85% to 95% seen once. Blood CD8+ and CD4+ T cells underwent high-throughput TCR beta sequencing. Negative isolation yielded the CD8+ and CD4+ T cells, while FACS enriched the TEMRA cells.

The sequence derives from a human donor in good health. What was sequenced was CD4+ T cells from PBMCs. V gene TRBV29-1 combines with J gene TRBJ1-1, with D possibly matching TRBD1 (5 bases). CDR3 coding DNA: TGCAGCGTTGACCGGGCGGGGGTGGCTGAAGCTTTCTTT. It specifies CSVDRAGVAEAFF. Full variable domain (rest looked up from reference TRBV29-1 and TRBJ1-1): SAVISQKPSRDICQRGTSLTIQCQVDSQVTMMFWYRQQPGQSLTLIATANQGSEATYESGFVIDKFPISRPNLTFSTLTVSNMSPEDSSIYLCSVDRAGVAEAFFGQGTRLTVV.